Shown below are 22 T cell receptor beta chains from a single sample sequenced in a study of vaccination effects on CD4 cells after COVID-19. Produced via immunoSEQ multiplex PCR; TCRdb's table is partial and in-frame only. The data show 20,000 to 25,000 clones, 74% seen once. Prior to sequencing, the ViraFEST assay stimulated PBMC with viral peptide pools, which expanded the antigen-specific CD4+ T cells. Following culture for approximately ten days, CD4+ T cells were isolated. Among the vaccine recipients, none had a prior SARS-CoV-2 infection, and nucleocapsid antibodies were negative. No antigen has been identified for these receptors. The specimen comprised CD4+ T cells from PBMCs cultured with SARS-CoV-2 spike peptides, sampled before COVID-19 vaccination. These receptors all come from a human donor who received a COVID-19 vaccine.

The CDR3 DNA follows: TGCGCCAGCAGCTCTTCACCCCTAGCGGGAGTTGAGCAGTTCTTC. Its protein product is CASSSSPLAGVEQFF. The gene calls are TRBV5-1 and TRBJ2-1, with 10 positions matching TRBD2. The CDR3 runs to 15 residues. Germline V gives CDR1 SGHRS, CDR2 YFSETQ. With V trimmed by 3 bases and J by 9 bases, 9 bases remained unmatched.

The chain is built from TRBV5-4 and TRBJ2-5; the match to TRBD2 covers 7 bases. The CDR3 contains 16 residues. Trimming took 0 bases from V and 2 from J; bases not matched to a gene: 7. Germline CDR1 is SGHNT and CDR2 is YYREEE (reference sequence). The CDR3 bases are TGTGCCAGCAGCTTGGGGTCCGCGGGGGTTCAAGAGACCCAGTACTTC. It specifies CASSLGSAGVQETQYF.

This chain's CDR3 is CASRVLTGEEKLFF. CDR3 coding DNA: TGTGCCAGCAGAGTATTAACAGGCGAGGAAAAACTGTTTTTT. The chain carries TRBV6-5 and TRBJ1-4, with D perhaps matching TRBD1 (5 bases). The V gene's germline CDR1 is MNHEY and CDR2 SVGAGI. The germline V and J ends were trimmed by 6 bases and 8 bases, with 16 bases remaining between them. The CDR3 is made up of 14 amino acids.

The V and J genes are TRBV7-8 and TRBJ2-7; weak D call: TRBD1 (5 bases). V lost 5 bases, J lost 1 base, and 9 bases lay in between. In germline, CDR1 is SGHVS, CDR2 FQNEAQ. The CDR3 runs 13 residues. In DNA, the CDR3 is TGTGCCAGCAGCCCCCCAGGGTCCTACGAGCAGTACTTC. This encodes CASSPPGSYEQYF.

The CDR3 nucleotides are TGTGCCAGCAGTGAGACAGTGGGCTACACCTTC. Translated: CASSETVGYTF. The rearrangement links TRBV2 to TRBJ1-2, with a possible D match to TRBD1 (5 bases). Per germline, CDR1 SNHLY and CDR2 FYNNEI. V gave up 3 bases and J gave up 8 bases, with 7 bases separating them. CDR3 length: 11 residues.

The chain uses TRBV4-1 and TRBJ2-2, with TRBD2 matching over 9 bases. Germline-derived CDR1 and CDR2 are MGHRA and YSYEKL. The CDR3 runs 17 residues. V shed 1 base, J shed 7 bases, and the junction held 10 bases outside the gene matches. CDR3 amino acids: CASSQVRVRGGIGELFF. CDR3 DNA: TGCGCCAGCAGCCAAGTTAGAGTGCGGGGGGGTATCGGGGAGCTGTTTTTT.

V and J are TRBV3-1 (or the pseudogene TRBV3-2) and TRBJ2-3, with 12 positions matching TRBD2. Germline CDR1 and CDR2: LGHDT and YNNKEL (reference sequence). The CDR3 consists of 16 residues. Losses at the gene ends were 1 base for V and 3 bases for J; bases not matched to a gene: 2. CDR3: CASSQAGTSGTDTQYF. CDR3 sequence (DNA): TGTGCCAGCAGCCAAGCCGGGACTAGCGGGACAGATACGCAGTATTTT.

The chain carries TRBV10-3 and TRBJ1-2; 7 bases map to TRBD1. This CDR3 contains 13 residues. Trimming cost V 11 bases and J 4 bases; bases outside gene matches: 10. The germline V gene encodes CDR1 ENHRY and CDR2 SYGVKD. The CDR3 loop reads CASTQGGTYGYTF. The CDR3 DNA reads as TGTGCCTCCACCCAGGGGGGTACCTATGGCTACACCTTC.

The DNA for the CDR3 is TGTGCCAGCAGCTACCGGTACAGGGGGAGCAATGAAAAACTGTTTTTT. Translating gives CASSYRYRGSNEKLFF. J is TRBJ1-4 and V is TRBV3-1 (or the pseudogene TRBV3-2); TRBD1 agrees at 8 bases. This CDR3 spans 16 amino acids. V gave up 5 bases and J gave up 5 bases; unmatched junction bases: 10. Germline CDR1 and CDR2: LGHDT and YNNKEL (reference sequence).

This chain uses TRBV7-2 with TRBJ2-1; 8 bases align to TRBD2. Germline V CDR1 and CDR2: SGHTA, FQGNSA. V trimming: 6 bases; J trimming: 1 base; junction bases outside the gene matches: 8. This CDR3 comprises 16 residues. This chain's CDR3 is CASRHLKRESYNEQFF. In DNA form, the CDR3 reads TGTGCCAGCAGACACTTAAAGCGGGAGTCCTACAATGAGCAGTTCTTC.

The chain uses TRBV20-1 and TRBJ2-3; no clear D gene. The CDR3 sequence is 11 residues long. The V end was cut by 3 bases, the J end by 7 bases, with 8 bases between. Germline values: CDR1 DFQATT, CDR2 SNEGSKA (reference sequence). DNA for the CDR3: TGCAGTGCTAGGATCACTCATACGCAGTATTTT. Its translation is CSARITHTQYF.

This chain connects TRBV5-1 to TRBJ2-7; perhaps TRBD1 as D (6 bases). This CDR3 spans 12 amino acids. Trimming removed 4 bases at V and 7 bases at J, with 12 bases between. Germline V lookup: CDR1 SGHRS, CDR2 YFSETQ. The CDR3 coding sequence is TGCGCCAGCAGCCCAACAGGGAGTGAGCAGTACTTC. It specifies CASSPTGSEQYF.

V usage is TRBV19 and J usage is TRBJ1-5, with 7 bases lining up with TRBD1. V shed 6 bases and J 4 bases; nucleotides not matched to a gene: 9. The CDR3 totals 15 residues. Germline V lookup: CDR1 LNHDA, CDR2 SQIVND (reference sequence). CDR3 sequence reads: CASRPSGTDNQPQHF. CDR3 coding DNA: TGTGCCAGTAGACCCTCCGGGACAGATAATCAGCCCCAGCATTTT.

This clone was observed a handful of times. The rearrangement joins TRBV5-6 to TRBJ2-5; D unclear. The CDR3 has 13 residues. Germline values: CDR1 SGHDT, CDR2 YYEEEE. Trimming removed 4 bases from V and 5 bases from J, with 12 bases in between. Here the CDR3 reads CASSRPYSETQYF. The CDR3 DNA follows: TGTGCCAGCAGCCGACCGTACTCCGAGACCCAGTACTTC.

This clone was detected a few times. The genes are TRBV2 and TRBJ2-5; the D gene is possibly TRBD2 (6 bases). This CDR3 spans 15 amino acids. CDR1 is SNHLY, CDR2 FYNNEI, per germline. V gave up 7 bases and J gave up 4 bases, with 19 bases separating them. CDR3 amino acids: CASTSNNGGRETQYF. CDR3 bases: TGTGCCAGCACCTCAAATAATGGAGGGAGAGAGACCCAGTACTTC.

The chain has TRBV6-6 and TRBJ2-7; D not resolved. There are 14 residues in the CDR3. Trimming stripped 6 bases from V and 0 bases from J, with 12 bases between. Germline CDR1 is MNHNY and CDR2 is SVGAGI (reference sequence). The CDR3 bases are TGTGCCAGCAGCTCCTCGACGGCCTCCTACGAGCAGTACTTC. Protein product: CASSSSTASYEQYF.

The J gene is TRBJ2-7, the V gene TRBV2; 9 nucleotides match TRBD2. J was trimmed by 1 base and V by 8 bases; bases with no gene match: 6. CDR3 length: 14 amino acids. Per the germline V gene, CDR1 is SNHLY and CDR2 is FYNNEI. In DNA form, the CDR3 reads TGTGCCAGCCATAGACTAGCGGATTCCTACGAGCAGTACTTC. This sequence encodes CASHRLADSYEQYF.

The chain carries TRBV7-6 and TRBJ2-1; 8 bases align to TRBD2. In germline, CDR1 is SGHVS, CDR2 FNYEAQ. The CDR3 spans 16 residues. Trimming cost V 6 bases and J 8 bases; bases outside gene matches: 15. The CDR3 is CASSLSPGGAVDEQFF. In nucleotides, the CDR3 is TGTGCCAGCAGTCTGTCCCCCGGGGGGGCTGTCGATGAGCAGTTCTTC.

Here the CDR3 reads CASRVSGGASRETQYF. CDR3 nucleotide sequence: TGTGCCAGCAGGGTGTCGGGAGGGGCGTCTCGGGAGACCCAGTACTTC. The chain links TRBV25-1 to TRBJ2-5; TRBD2 matches 8 bases. V lost 6 bases, J lost 5 bases, and 14 bases stayed unmatched. The CDR3 length is 16 residues. From germline, CDR1 is MGHDK and CDR2 SYGVNS.

V and J are TRBV11-2 and TRBJ1-4; D is undetermined. V was clipped by 1 base and J by 6 bases, with 6 bases between them. CDR3 length equals 13 residues. In germline, CDR1 is SGHAT, CDR2 FQNNGV. CDR3: CASSLVPDEKLFF. DNA for the CDR3: TGTGCCAGCAGCTTAGTCCCGGATGAAAAACTGTTTTTT.

This sequence joins TRBV2 and TRBJ1-1, with D possibly matching TRBD1 (6 bases). The CDR3 loop spans 14 amino acids. V was clipped by 7 bases and J by 1 base, with 13 bases between them. CDR1 and CDR2 (germline): SNHLY, FYNNEI. CDR3 DNA: TGTGCCAGCAATACGCTCAGGGGGAACACTGAAGCTTTCTTT. Encoded protein: CASNTLRGNTEAFF.

The chain employs TRBV30 and TRBJ1-2; D is undetermined. Trimming removed 8 bases at V and 2 bases at J, with 18 bases between. The germline CDR1 and CDR2 sequences are GTSNPN and SVGIG (reference sequence). The CDR3 has 14 amino acids. CDR3 DNA sequence: TGTGCCCGCGTCGCAATGACCGGCAACTATGGCTACACCTTC. Translated, it gives CARVAMTGNYGYTF.